A single T cell receptor beta chain is shown here with its context. The antigen is unknown. Trimming took off 5 bases at V and 3 bases at J, with 19 bases between the two ends. The germline CDR1 and CDR2 sequences are PRHDT and FYEKMQ (reference sequence). The CDR3 runs 16 residues. This specimen belongs to a study of shared clonotypes between healthy human individuals. Study background: With ages of 18 to 49, the donors were a couple of women and three men.

Authors' methods: ImmunoSEQ output lacked quality scores and full-length reads, limiting matched filtering. The assay was immunoSEQ multiplex PCR, and TCRdb's table has in-frame clones only and misses some. For V, J and clone size, that table is used; D and trimming come from the DNA. The sample holds some 700,000 clones, 90% seen once. Findings of the study overall: Expectations were that clonotype sharing among donors would be affected by sequencing depth.

CD8 memory merged CD45RO+ with CCR7-negative CD45RA+ TemRA cells. Input material: memory CD8+ T cells from PBMCs. Described subset: CD45RO+ cells pooled with CCR7-negative TemRA cells. The chain employs TRBV13 and TRBJ1-2; D remains unclear. The receptor comes from a man aged 18 to 29 in good health. Some clones in this sample may be carry-over from other donors' samples. In nucleotides, the CDR3 is TGTGCCAGCAGCCCAGAAGAGTCCTGGAAGCACTATGGCTACACCTTC. It translates to CASSPEESWKHYGYTF.